A selection of T cell receptor beta chains follows, all from one sample in a study of early T cells in non-severe SARS-CoV-2 infection. TCRdb redid the calling of the 5' RACE reads with MiXCR, one entry per CDR3 protein. The sample comprises tens of thousands of distinct CDR3 sequences, over 9% of which are singletons, and less than 3.5% rests with the top ten. The material sequenced was whole blood, taken at baseline. The origin of the receptors is an adult who was a healthcare worker with PCR-confirmed SARS-CoV-2 infection or an uninfected control (not recorded which). Both conserved end residues are trimmed from each CDR3.

TRBJ1-2 TRBV5-4 ASSSRGYGYT
TRBJ1-1 TRBV14 ASSHGTEAF
TRBJ2-2 TRBV14 ASSQGSGVNTGELF
TRBJ1-4 TRBV5-4 ASSSPNEKLF
TRBJ2-5 TRBV29-1 SGLSPETQY
TRBJ2-3 TRBV11-2 ASSKERGAITQY
TRBJ2-7 TRBV4-2 ASSGLAGQSYEQY
TRBJ1-1 TRBV2 ASSVVGVTEAF
TRBJ1-4 TRBV7-6 ASSFQGGSNEKLF
TRBJ2-1 TRBV29-1 SVEEQRGRPDLEQF
TRBJ2-7 TRBV7-2 ASSLVVSSGGAVSYEQY
TRBJ1-2 TRBV12-3/TRBV12-4 ASSLTVNYGYT
TRBJ2-1 TRBV5-4 ASSLGTASSDEQF
TRBJ2-5 TRBV5-4 ASSLGVGQETQY
TRBJ1-2 TRBV29-1 SVDLSQSAYGYT
TRBJ1-2 TRBV7-9 ASSFPKPNYGYT
TRBJ1-3 TRBV12-3/TRBV12-4 ASSLSGTGRNTIY
TRBJ2-3 TRBV7-9 ASSFQGTTDTQY
TRBJ2-3 TRBV5-4 ASSPTWGGTQY
TRBJ2-1 TRBV11-3 ASSLGGEWQAPEQF
TRBJ1-1 TRBV10-3 AISEPGDEAF
TRBJ2-7 TRBV12-3/TRBV12-4 ASSLAGESSYEQY
TRBJ1-1 TRBV15 ATSRRNSEAF
TRBJ1-4 TRBV9 ASGGEKLF
TRBJ1-1 TRBV10-3 AISKTGGPEAF
TRBJ2-1 TRBV19 ASSIDRWRDNEQF
TRBJ1-1 TRBV6-1 ASHPGILPTEAF
TRBJ2-7 TRBV29-1 SVSTGTYEQY
TRBJ1-6 TRBV6-1 ASSGQGHTSPLH
TRBJ2-1 TRBV25-1 ASSELRHEQF
TRBJ2-7 TRBV20-1 SASQTGPYEQY
TRBJ1-1 TRBV6-4 ASSEGQGGTEAF
TRBJ2-3 TRBV19 ASSGTGSSTDTQY
TRBJ2-3 TRBV29-1 SVDNSGGDTQY
TRBJ2-1 TRBV20-1 SARDPRLAYEQF
TRBJ2-7 TRBV5-1 ASSLSGLPSYEQY
TRBJ2-7 TRBV30 ASGRAGEQY
TRBJ2-1 TRBV6-2/TRBV6-3 ASSFSGGPQF
TRBJ2-3 TRBV9 ASSLLAVTDTQY
TRBJ2-3 TRBV19 ASTGGQGTDTQY